This entry describes one TCR beta chain. As yet, its antigen is unknown. Being one base from a much bigger clone, this may be a read error. The template was RNA from unsorted bulk tissue. The sample originates from a study of tumor and adjacent non-tumor tissue in lung cancer. As for the study in general: Each sample yielded 4 million to 5 million productive TCRbeta reads on average.

Study-wide findings and caveats: Shorter survival was associated with higher TCR diversity in tumors.

TCRbeta libraries were built with three rounds of nested PCR, modified from ARM-PCR. Each CDR3 protein gets one entry after TCRdb re-called the multiplex PCR reads with MiXCR. The table records about 93,000 distinct CDR3 sequences, about 70% of them present only once. This CDR3 has 14 residues. This receptor was taken from a man aged 55 to 69 with non-small cell lung cancer. The rearrangement links TRBV12-3 or TRBV12-4 to TRBJ1-6, with 7 bases that match TRBD1. Sample: lung tumor tissue. CDR3 residues: CANSRTGPNSPLHF. DNA for the CDR3: TGTGCCAACAGTCGGACAGGACCTAATTCACCCCTCCACTTT.